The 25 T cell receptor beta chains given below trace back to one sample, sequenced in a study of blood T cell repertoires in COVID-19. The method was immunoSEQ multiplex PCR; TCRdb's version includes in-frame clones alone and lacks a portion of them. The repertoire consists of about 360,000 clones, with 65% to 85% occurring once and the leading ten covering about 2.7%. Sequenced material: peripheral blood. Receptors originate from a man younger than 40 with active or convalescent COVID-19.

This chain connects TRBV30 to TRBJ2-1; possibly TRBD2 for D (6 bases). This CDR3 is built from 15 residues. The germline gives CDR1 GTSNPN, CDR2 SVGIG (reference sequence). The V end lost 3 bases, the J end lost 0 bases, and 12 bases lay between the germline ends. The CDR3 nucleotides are TGTGCCTGGAGGCGCGGGGCGGACTCCTACAATGAGCAGTTCTTC. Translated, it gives CAWRRGADSYNEQFF.

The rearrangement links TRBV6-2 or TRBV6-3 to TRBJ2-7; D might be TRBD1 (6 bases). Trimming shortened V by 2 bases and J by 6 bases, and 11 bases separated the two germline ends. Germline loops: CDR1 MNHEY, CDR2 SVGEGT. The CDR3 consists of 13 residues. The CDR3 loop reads CASSYTQGFEQYF. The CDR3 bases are TGTGCCAGCAGTTACACACAGGGTTTCGAGCAGTACTTC.

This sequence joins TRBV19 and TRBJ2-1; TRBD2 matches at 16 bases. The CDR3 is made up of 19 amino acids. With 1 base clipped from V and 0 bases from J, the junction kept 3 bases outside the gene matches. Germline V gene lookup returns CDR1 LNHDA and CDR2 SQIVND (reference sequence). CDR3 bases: TGTGCCAGTAGTATAGGGGGACTAGCGGGAGGGAGCTCCTACAATGAGCAGTTCTTC. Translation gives CASSIGGLAGGSSYNEQFF.

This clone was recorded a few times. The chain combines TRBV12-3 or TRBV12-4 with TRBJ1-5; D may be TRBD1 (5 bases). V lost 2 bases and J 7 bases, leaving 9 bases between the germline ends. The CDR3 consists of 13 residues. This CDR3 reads CASSLSQGQPQHF. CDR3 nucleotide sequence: TGTGCCAGCAGTTTAAGTCAGGGACAGCCCCAGCATTTT.

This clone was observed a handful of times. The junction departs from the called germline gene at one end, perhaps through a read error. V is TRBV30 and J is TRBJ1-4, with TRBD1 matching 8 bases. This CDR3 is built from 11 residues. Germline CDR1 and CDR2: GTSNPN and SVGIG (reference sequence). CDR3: CAWSDMDRVIF. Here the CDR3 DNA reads TGTGCCTGGAGTGACATGGACAGGGTGATTTTT.

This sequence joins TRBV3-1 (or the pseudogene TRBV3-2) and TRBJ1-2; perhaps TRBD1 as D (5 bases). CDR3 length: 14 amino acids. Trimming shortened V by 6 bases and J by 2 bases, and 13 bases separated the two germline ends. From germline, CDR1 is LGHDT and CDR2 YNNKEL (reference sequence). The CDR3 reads CASSPQGLNYGYTF. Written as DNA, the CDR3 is TGTGCCAGCAGTCCGCAGGGATTGAACTATGGCTACACCTTC.

The CDR3 nucleotides are TGTGCCAGCAGCCAGATGACTAGCGGGGGAGGCCGGCAGTACTTC. Translating gives CASSQMTSGGGRQYF. The J gene is TRBJ2-7, the V gene TRBV3-1 (or the pseudogene TRBV3-2), with TRBD2 matching over 12 bases. The CDR3 has 15 amino acids. The germline gives CDR1 LGHDT, CDR2 YNNKEL (reference sequence). With 3 bases clipped from V and 9 bases from J, the junction kept 9 bases outside the gene matches.

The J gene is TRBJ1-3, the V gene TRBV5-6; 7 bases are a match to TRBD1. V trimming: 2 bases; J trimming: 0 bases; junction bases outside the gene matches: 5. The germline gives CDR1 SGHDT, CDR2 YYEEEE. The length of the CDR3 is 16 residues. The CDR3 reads CASSFYDRDSGNTIYF. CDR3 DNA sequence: TGTGCCAGCAGCTTTTATGACAGGGACTCTGGAAACACCATATATTTT.

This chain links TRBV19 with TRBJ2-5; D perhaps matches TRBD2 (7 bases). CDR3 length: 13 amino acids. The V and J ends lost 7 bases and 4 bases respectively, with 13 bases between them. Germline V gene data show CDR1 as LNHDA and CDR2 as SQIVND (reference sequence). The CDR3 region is CASTTGGRETQYF. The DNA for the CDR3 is TGTGCCAGTACTACGGGGGGCCGAGAGACCCAGTACTTC.

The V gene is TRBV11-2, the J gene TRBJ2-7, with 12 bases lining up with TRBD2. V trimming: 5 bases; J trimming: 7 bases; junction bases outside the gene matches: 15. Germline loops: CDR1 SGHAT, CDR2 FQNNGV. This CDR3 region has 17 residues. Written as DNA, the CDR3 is TGTGCCAGCAGCATCGGTCTCACTAGCGGGAGGAGTCAGGAGCAGTACTTC. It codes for CASSIGLTSGRSQEQYF.

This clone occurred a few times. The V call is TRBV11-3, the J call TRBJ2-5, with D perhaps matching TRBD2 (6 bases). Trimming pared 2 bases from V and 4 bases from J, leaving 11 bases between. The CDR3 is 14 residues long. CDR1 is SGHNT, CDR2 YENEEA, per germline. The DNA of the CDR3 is TGTGCCAGCAGCTTAAGCGGGCAGGGAGAGACCCAGTACTTC. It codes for CASSLSGQGETQYF.

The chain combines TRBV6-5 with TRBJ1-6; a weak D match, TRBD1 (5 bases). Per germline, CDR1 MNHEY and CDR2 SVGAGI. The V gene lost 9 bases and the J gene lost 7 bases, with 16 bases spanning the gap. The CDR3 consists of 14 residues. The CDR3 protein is CASSTGGRNSPLHF. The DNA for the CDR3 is TGTGCCAGTTCCACGGGGGGTAGGAATTCACCCCTCCACTTT.

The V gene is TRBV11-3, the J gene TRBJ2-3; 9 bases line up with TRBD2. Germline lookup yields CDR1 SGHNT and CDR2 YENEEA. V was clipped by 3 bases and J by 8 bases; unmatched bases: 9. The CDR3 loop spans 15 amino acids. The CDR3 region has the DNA TGTGCCAGCAGCTTCGCGGTAGCGGGGGCGGGTACGCAGTATTTT. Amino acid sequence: CASSFAVAGAGTQYF.

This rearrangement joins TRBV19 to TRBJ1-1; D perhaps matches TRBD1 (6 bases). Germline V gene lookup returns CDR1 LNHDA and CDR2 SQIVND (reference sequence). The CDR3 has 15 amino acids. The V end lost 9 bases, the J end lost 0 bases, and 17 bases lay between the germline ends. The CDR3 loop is CASLSRGSMNTEAFF. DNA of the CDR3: TGTGCCAGCCTATCGAGGGGGTCCATGAACACTGAAGCTTTCTTT.

The CDR3 is CASRDRGLNNEQFF. The CDR3 nucleotides read TGTGCCAGCCGGGACAGGGGGCTTAACAATGAGCAGTTCTTC. This chain connects TRBV19 to TRBJ2-1; 12 bases are shared with TRBD1. Germline V gene sequence: CDR1 LNHDA, CDR2 SQIVND (reference sequence). The CDR3 loop spans 14 amino acids. V was pared by 9 bases and J by 5 bases, with 5 bases of the junction left unmatched.

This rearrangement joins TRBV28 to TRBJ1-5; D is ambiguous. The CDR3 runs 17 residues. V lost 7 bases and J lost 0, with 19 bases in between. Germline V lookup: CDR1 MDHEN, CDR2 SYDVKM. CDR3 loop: CASILIGGPDSNQPQHF. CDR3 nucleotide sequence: TGTGCCAGCATTCTAATTGGCGGTCCCGATAGCAATCAGCCCCAGCATTTT.

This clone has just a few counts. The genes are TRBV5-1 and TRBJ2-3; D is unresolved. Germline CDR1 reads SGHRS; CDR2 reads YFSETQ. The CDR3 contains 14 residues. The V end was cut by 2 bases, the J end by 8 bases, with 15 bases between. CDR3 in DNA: TGCGCCAGCAGCTTACCTGACCCCTCAGGTACGCAGTATTTT. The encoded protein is CASSLPDPSGTQYF.

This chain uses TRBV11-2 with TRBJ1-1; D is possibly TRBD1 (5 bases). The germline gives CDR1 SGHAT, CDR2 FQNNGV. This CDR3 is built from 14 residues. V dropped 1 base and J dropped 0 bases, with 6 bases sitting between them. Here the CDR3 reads CASSLGGVNTEAFF. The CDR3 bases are TGTGCCAGCAGCTTAGGGGGGGTGAACACTGAAGCTTTCTTT.

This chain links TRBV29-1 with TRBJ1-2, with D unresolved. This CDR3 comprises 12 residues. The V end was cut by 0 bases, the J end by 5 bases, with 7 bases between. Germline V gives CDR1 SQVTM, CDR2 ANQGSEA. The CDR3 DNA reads TGCAGCGTTGAAGACAGGATGTATGGCTACACCTTC. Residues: CSVEDRMYGYTF.

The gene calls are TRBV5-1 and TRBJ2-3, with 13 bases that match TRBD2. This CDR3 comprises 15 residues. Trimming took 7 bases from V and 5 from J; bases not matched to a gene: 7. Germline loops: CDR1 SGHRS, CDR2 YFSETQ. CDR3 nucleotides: TGCGCCAGCGGAAGGACTAGCGGGAGCGTAGATACGCAGTATTTT. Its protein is CASGRTSGSVDTQYF.

The CDR3 region has the DNA TGTGCCAGCAGCTTAGGATCCGGACAGGGAGACACCGGGGAGCTGTTTTTT. Residues: CASSLGSGQGDTGELFF. This sequence joins TRBV7-6 and TRBJ2-2, with 8 bases that match TRBD1. Germline V gene lookup returns CDR1 SGHVS and CDR2 FNYEAQ. V was clipped by 1 base and J by 3 bases; unmatched bases: 7. The CDR3 runs 17 residues.

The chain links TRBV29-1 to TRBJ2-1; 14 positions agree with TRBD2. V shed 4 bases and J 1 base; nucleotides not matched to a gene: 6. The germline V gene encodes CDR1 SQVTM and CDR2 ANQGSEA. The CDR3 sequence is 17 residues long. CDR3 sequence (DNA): TGCAGCGTTGCAGTCGGACTAGCGGGAGGTTCCTACAATGAGCAGTTCTTC. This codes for CSVAVGLAGGSYNEQFF.

CDR3 region: CASSLWGGRGQGLLKKNTGELFF. Written as DNA, the CDR3 is TGTGCCAGCAGTTTATGGGGAGGGAGGGGACAGGGGCTGTTAAAAAAGAACACCGGGGAGCTGTTTTTT. The gene calls are TRBV27 and TRBJ2-2; TRBD1 agrees at 10 bases. Losses at the gene ends were 1 base for V and 1 base for J; bases not matched to a gene: 21. This CDR3 has 23 amino acids. The germline V gene encodes CDR1 MNHEY and CDR2 SMNVEV (reference sequence).

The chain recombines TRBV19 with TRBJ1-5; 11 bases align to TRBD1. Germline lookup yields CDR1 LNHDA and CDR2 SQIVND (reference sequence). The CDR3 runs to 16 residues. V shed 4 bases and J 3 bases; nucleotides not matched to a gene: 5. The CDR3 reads CASSTGTGGNNQPQHF. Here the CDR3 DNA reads TGTGCCAGTAGTACTGGGACAGGGGGGAACAATCAGCCCCAGCATTTT.

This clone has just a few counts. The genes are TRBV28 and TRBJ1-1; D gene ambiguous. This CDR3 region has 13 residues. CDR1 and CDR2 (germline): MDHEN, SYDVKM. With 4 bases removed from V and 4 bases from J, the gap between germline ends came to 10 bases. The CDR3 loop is CASSYPTVTEAFF. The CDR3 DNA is TGTGCCAGCAGTTATCCTACAGTCACTGAAGCTTTCTTT.